These T cell receptor beta chains were read from a single sample in a study of blood T cell repertoires in COVID-19. The method was immunoSEQ multiplex PCR; TCRdb's version includes in-frame clones alone and lacks a portion of them. The table lists 170,000 or so clones, approximately 88% of them singletons. Sequences were obtained from peripheral blood. The receptor set was obtained from an older woman with acute or convalescent COVID-19. The CDR3 runs from the conserved cysteine through the conserved F or W. The order of the fields is D gene, clone size, V gene, J gene, CDR3 DNA, CDR3 protein. D genes are given only for firm matches. Where a row states a size, it is once, few, many or the class of an expanded clone; other rows omit it.

d_call: .
clone_size: many
v_call: TRBV15
j_call: TRBJ1-5
cdr3_nt: TGTGCCACCAGCAGAGATAGATTTGGGGGCCAGCCCCAGCATTTT
cdr3_aa: CATSRDRFGGQPQHF

d_call: .
clone_size: .
v_call: TRBV5-4
j_call: TRBJ1-5
cdr3_nt: TGTGCCAGCAGCTTGGAAAGCCAGCCCCAGCATTTT
cdr3_aa: CASSLESQPQHF

d_call: .
clone_size: .
v_call: TRBV29-1
j_call: TRBJ1-2
cdr3_nt: TGCAGCGAAGGGGATCGCATAAATGGCTACACCTTC
cdr3_aa: CSEGDRINGYTF

d_call: .
clone_size: .
v_call: TRBV12-3/TRBV12-4
j_call: TRBJ1-2
cdr3_nt: TGTGCCAGCAACTCAGGACAAGGATCAGACACCTTC
cdr3_aa: CASNSGQGSDTF

d_call: .
clone_size: .
v_call: TRBV19
j_call: TRBJ1-3
cdr3_nt: TGTGCCAGTACCACCCTTAATGGACAGCGAAACACCATATATTTT
cdr3_aa: CASTTLNGQRNTIYF

d_call: .
clone_size: .
v_call: TRBV3-1/TRBV3-2
j_call: TRBJ1-1
cdr3_nt: TGTGCCAGCAGCCACGGGGGGCCGGGAGCTTTCTTT
cdr3_aa: CASSHGGPGAFF

d_call: TRBD2
clone_size: .
v_call: TRBV6-6
j_call: TRBJ2-7
cdr3_nt: TGTGCCAGCAGTTACGGCGGGGGGGCCGAGCAGTACTTC
cdr3_aa: CASSYGGGAEQYF

d_call: TRBD1
clone_size: .
v_call: TRBV5-6
j_call: TRBJ1-5
cdr3_nt: TGTGCCAGCAGCTCCGGGACAGTCAATCAGCCCCAGCATTTT
cdr3_aa: CASSSGTVNQPQHF

d_call: .
clone_size: few
v_call: TRBV15
j_call: TRBJ1-5
cdr3_nt: TGTGCCACCAGCAAAAGGCTAGGCAATCAGCCCCAGCATTTT
cdr3_aa: CATSKRLGNQPQHF

d_call: .
clone_size: .
v_call: TRBV5-1
j_call: TRBJ1-4
cdr3_nt: TGCGCCAGCAGCCCAAGTGGAGGGATAGGAGAAAAACTGTTTTTT
cdr3_aa: CASSPSGGIGEKLFF

d_call: .
clone_size: .
v_call: TRBV2
j_call: TRBJ1-5
cdr3_nt: TGTGCCAGCAGTGAAGCGAGCCGGGACAAGAATCAGCCCCAGCATTTT
cdr3_aa: CASSEASRDKNQPQHF

d_call: .
clone_size: .
v_call: TRBV19
j_call: TRBJ1-2
cdr3_nt: TGTGCCAGTAGGTCGGGTCCCGGCTATGGCTACACCTTC
cdr3_aa: CASRSGPGYGYTF

d_call: TRBD1
clone_size: .
v_call: TRBV29-1
j_call: TRBJ1-2
cdr3_nt: TGCAGCGTTGCAAGACAGGGAATACGCTATGGCTACACCTTC
cdr3_aa: CSVARQGIRYGYTF

d_call: TRBD1
clone_size: .
v_call: TRBV5-1
j_call: TRBJ2-2
cdr3_nt: TGCGCCAGCAGCTTGGACCCTCCTACAGGGGTAAAGAACGGGGAGCTGTTTTTT
cdr3_aa: CASSLDPPTGVKNGELFF

d_call: .
clone_size: .
v_call: TRBV6-2/TRBV6-3
j_call: TRBJ2-3
cdr3_nt: TGTGCCAGCAGTTACCGGGACTTTACTAGCACAGATACGCAGTATTTT
cdr3_aa: CASSYRDFTSTDTQYF

d_call: TRBD1
clone_size: many
v_call: TRBV19
j_call: TRBJ1-5
cdr3_nt: TGTGCCAGTAGAAGGACAGGGAACAACGGTGGGCCCCAGCATTTT
cdr3_aa: CASRRTGNNGGPQHF

d_call: TRBD1
clone_size: .
v_call: TRBV7-2
j_call: TRBJ2-7
cdr3_nt: TGTGCCAGCAGCTTAGTAGGGACAGGGATCAGCGAGCAGTACTTC
cdr3_aa: CASSLVGTGISEQYF

d_call: TRBD1
clone_size: .
v_call: TRBV30
j_call: TRBJ2-3
cdr3_nt: TGTGCCTCGCGGACAGGGCGAGGGGGAGATACGCAGTATTTT
cdr3_aa: CASRTGRGGDTQYF

d_call: TRBD1
clone_size: .
v_call: TRBV6-5
j_call: TRBJ1-1
cdr3_nt: TGTGCCAGCAGTTCGGACAGGGTGGACACTGAAGCTTTCTTT
cdr3_aa: CASSSDRVDTEAFF

d_call: .
clone_size: few
v_call: TRBV2
j_call: TRBJ2-3
cdr3_nt: TGTGCCAGCAGCGGTGGAGAGGAGGTACTTAGCACAGATACGCAGTATTTT
cdr3_aa: CASSGGEEVLSTDTQYF

d_call: .
clone_size: .
v_call: TRBV15
j_call: TRBJ1-6
cdr3_nt: TGTGCCACCAGCCGAGGGGGGGGGCCAAATTCACCCCTCCACTTT
cdr3_aa: CATSRGGGPNSPLHF

d_call: TRBD2
clone_size: .
v_call: TRBV9
j_call: TRBJ2-3
cdr3_nt: TGTGCCAGCAGTGCATATCGGGGGGGTACAGATACGCAGTATTTT
cdr3_aa: CASSAYRGGTDTQYF

d_call: TRBD1
clone_size: .
v_call: TRBV6-5
j_call: TRBJ1-6
cdr3_nt: TGTGCCAGCAGACAGCAGGGGGCACAAAATTCACCCCTCCACTTT
cdr3_aa: CASRQQGAQNSPLHF

d_call: .
clone_size: .
v_call: TRBV28
j_call: TRBJ2-3
cdr3_nt: TGTGCCAGCAGTCGCCCCCGGGGTTTCGTTGAAACGCAGTATTTT
cdr3_aa: CASSRPRGFVETQYF

d_call: .
clone_size: .
v_call: TRBV11-3
j_call: TRBJ1-4
cdr3_nt: TGTGCCAGCAGCTTAATGGAATCGTCAGGGGAACTGTTTTTT
cdr3_aa: CASSLMESSGELFF

d_call: TRBD2
clone_size: .
v_call: TRBV3-1/TRBV3-2
j_call: TRBJ2-7
cdr3_nt: TGTGCCAGCAGCCTGGGACTAGCGGGGGGCTACGAGCAGTACTTC
cdr3_aa: CASSLGLAGGYEQYF

d_call: TRBD2
clone_size: .
v_call: TRBV24-1
j_call: TRBJ2-3
cdr3_nt: TGTGCCACCAGTGACCCGAGCGGGGGGGCGGTAGATACGCAGTATTTT
cdr3_aa: CATSDPSGGAVDTQYF

d_call: TRBD1
clone_size: few
v_call: TRBV19
j_call: TRBJ1-2
cdr3_nt: TGTGCCAGTAGTATTCGGGCGACAGGGAAAGATGGCTACACCTTC
cdr3_aa: CASSIRATGKDGYTF

d_call: .
clone_size: .
v_call: TRBV5-5
j_call: TRBJ1-4
cdr3_nt: TGTGCCAGCAGCTTGGTGACAGCCGAAAAACTGTTTTTT
cdr3_aa: CASSLVTAEKLFF

d_call: .
clone_size: .
v_call: TRBV15
j_call: TRBJ2-3
cdr3_nt: TGTGCCACCAGCAGAGAGCTAGGACAAACAGATACGCAGTATTTT
cdr3_aa: CATSRELGQTDTQYF

d_call: .
clone_size: .
v_call: TRBV7-2
j_call: TRBJ1-1
cdr3_nt: TGTGCCAGCAGCCCCTTAGTTTTTGGCACTGAAGCTTTCTTT
cdr3_aa: CASSPLVFGTEAFF

d_call: .
clone_size: .
v_call: TRBV5-1
j_call: TRBJ1-2
cdr3_nt: TGCGCCAGCAGCTTGGGCAGGAAAGATGGCTACACCTTC
cdr3_aa: CASSLGRKDGYTF

d_call: .
clone_size: .
v_call: TRBV5-4
j_call: TRBJ2-7
cdr3_nt: TGTGCCAGCAGCCGGCCGGAGGCCTACGAGCAGTACTTC
cdr3_aa: CASSRPEAYEQYF

d_call: .
clone_size: .
v_call: TRBV6-5
j_call: TRBJ2-7
cdr3_nt: TGTGCCAGCAGTTACCTTAGCTCCTACGAGCAGTACTTC
cdr3_aa: CASSYLSSYEQYF

d_call: .
clone_size: .
v_call: TRBV7-9
j_call: TRBJ1-2
cdr3_nt: TGTGCCAGCAGCTTCCCAAAGGAGGCAGGAGCCGCACCTAACTATGGCTACACCTTC
cdr3_aa: CASSFPKEAGAAPNYGYTF

d_call: TRBD1
clone_size: .
v_call: TRBV19
j_call: TRBJ1-1
cdr3_nt: TGTGCCACCTCGGGGACAGCGTTTATGAACACTGAAGCTTTCTTT
cdr3_aa: CATSGTAFMNTEAFF

d_call: TRBD2
clone_size: .
v_call: TRBV6-5
j_call: TRBJ2-1
cdr3_nt: TGTGCCAGCAGGGCCCCGGGGGGCAATGAGCAGTTCTTC
cdr3_aa: CASRAPGGNEQFF

d_call: .
clone_size: .
v_call: TRBV19
j_call: TRBJ2-7
cdr3_nt: TGTGCCAGTAGTAAGGCAGCGGCCTACGAGCAGTACTTC
cdr3_aa: CASSKAAAYEQYF

d_call: .
clone_size: .
v_call: TRBV6-6
j_call: TRBJ1-2
cdr3_nt: TGTGCCAGCAGCCCCCCTTGGGGGGGCGGTGGCTACACCTTC
cdr3_aa: CASSPPWGGGGYTF

d_call: TRBD1
clone_size: once
v_call: TRBV5-1
j_call: TRBJ1-5
cdr3_nt: TGCGCCAGCAGCTCGGGAGAGGGGGCAGGTCAGCCCCAGCATTTT
cdr3_aa: CASSSGEGAGQPQHF

d_call: TRBD1
clone_size: .
v_call: TRBV6-5
j_call: TRBJ2-2
cdr3_nt: TGTGCCAGCAGCCGGGGACAGGGCGCCACCGGGGAGCTGTTTTTT
cdr3_aa: CASSRGQGATGELFF

d_call: TRBD1
clone_size: .
v_call: TRBV6-5
j_call: TRBJ1-3
cdr3_nt: TGTGCCAGCAATGCGGGACAGGGAAACACCATATATTTT
cdr3_aa: CASNAGQGNTIYF

d_call: TRBD1
clone_size: .
v_call: TRBV29-1
j_call: TRBJ2-7
cdr3_nt: TGCAGCGTTGAATCCCGGGACAGGGAAAGCTTC
cdr3_aa: CSVESRDRESF

d_call: TRBD1
clone_size: few
v_call: TRBV29-1
j_call: TRBJ1-2
cdr3_nt: TGCAGCGCTTCTAGACAGGGCCCTAACTATGGCTACACCTTC
cdr3_aa: CSASRQGPNYGYTF

d_call: TRBD2
clone_size: .
v_call: TRBV2
j_call: TRBJ2-1
cdr3_nt: TGTGCCACTCGACTAGCGGGCAATGAGCAGTTCTTC
cdr3_aa: CATRLAGNEQFF

d_call: .
clone_size: few
v_call: TRBV11-2
j_call: TRBJ1-2
cdr3_nt: TGTGCCAGCAGCCGTAGTTGGGGGGACGGCTACACCTTC
cdr3_aa: CASSRSWGDGYTF

d_call: TRBD1
clone_size: .
v_call: TRBV28
j_call: TRBJ1-1
cdr3_nt: TGTGCCAGCAGTTTATTATCCAAGACAGGGGGGAAAACTGAAGCTTTCTTT
cdr3_aa: CASSLLSKTGGKTEAFF

d_call: .
clone_size: once
v_call: TRBV10-3
j_call: TRBJ2-3
cdr3_nt: TGTGCCATCAGTGTAGCAGAGGTAGATACGCAGTATTTT
cdr3_aa: CAISVAEVDTQYF